The T cell receptor (beta chain) under discussion was sequenced for a study of T-cell reconstitution after alpha-beta-depleted transplantation in children (dated by TCRdb to about 2016). Concerning the study at large: Using TCR repertoire profiling, the study followed T-cell immune reconstitution in a quantitative way in children after TCRalphabeta/CD19-depleted allogeneic hematopoietic cell transplantation.

Broad study findings and their caveats: Over subsequent months, a decline in hyperexpanded clone frequencies was noted, and after one year, T-cell counts and TCRbeta diversity were mostly ascribed to newly produced T cells. The apparently early alphabetaT-cell count recovery about two months after transplant was reportedly dependent on only several hundred rapidly expanded clones derived from non-depleted graft cells. In some patients, high TCRbeta diversity at day 60 was attributed to recipient T cells and intrathymic progenitors that had survived conditioning.

Preparation of the library involved PCR. Sequenced using an Illumina HiSeq 2500. Molecular barcoding was employed in the preparation of TCR libraries, with unique molecular identifiers being used to normalize TCRbeta repertoire quantification. The public reads were quality trimmed at Q25 with fastp and then assembled into clones with MiXCR by TCRdb, keeping productive beta chains. One record per CDR3 amino acid sequence lists the most common genes and DNA. Here the sample has 700,000 to 950,000 distinct CDR3 sequences; roughly 15% occur a single time. The top ten clonotypes cover roughly 5% of the sample. This clonotype was seen more than once but under ten times. The antigen it recognizes is unknown. The record has no base qualities; no much larger clone is one base away. Inclusive of the bounding cysteine and phenylalanine, the CDR3 is 17 residues long. Kept here is only the CDR3 DNA, which spans 51 bases and is read in frame from base 1. V is trimmed back by 1 base and J by 7 bases, and the junction contains 8 bases that no gene match accounts for. Sequences LGHDT (CDR1) and YNNKEL (CDR2) are obtained from the germline V gene (reference sequence).

The treatment or condition label for this specimen denotes: allogeneic hematopoietic cell transplantation with graft depleted of TCRalphabeta T cells and CD19 B cells. The children who served as transplant recipients had been given grafts of TCRalphabeta/CD19-depleted allogeneic hematopoietic cells. The V and J segments used are TRBV3-1 and TRBJ2-1; TRBD1 matches 12 bases in the middle. The input for sequencing was PBMCs, mostly from graft donor cells, taken 360 days after TCRalphabeta/CD19-depleted stem cell transplant. The receptor's source is a male patient younger than 18 who had a stem cell transplant for acute lymphoblastic leukemia, so the T cells may come from the graft donor. Here is the DNA: TGTGCCAGCAGCCAAGTCGGGGGGACAGGGGGCCTAAATGAGCAGTTCTTC. Its translation is CASSQVGGTGGLNEQFF.